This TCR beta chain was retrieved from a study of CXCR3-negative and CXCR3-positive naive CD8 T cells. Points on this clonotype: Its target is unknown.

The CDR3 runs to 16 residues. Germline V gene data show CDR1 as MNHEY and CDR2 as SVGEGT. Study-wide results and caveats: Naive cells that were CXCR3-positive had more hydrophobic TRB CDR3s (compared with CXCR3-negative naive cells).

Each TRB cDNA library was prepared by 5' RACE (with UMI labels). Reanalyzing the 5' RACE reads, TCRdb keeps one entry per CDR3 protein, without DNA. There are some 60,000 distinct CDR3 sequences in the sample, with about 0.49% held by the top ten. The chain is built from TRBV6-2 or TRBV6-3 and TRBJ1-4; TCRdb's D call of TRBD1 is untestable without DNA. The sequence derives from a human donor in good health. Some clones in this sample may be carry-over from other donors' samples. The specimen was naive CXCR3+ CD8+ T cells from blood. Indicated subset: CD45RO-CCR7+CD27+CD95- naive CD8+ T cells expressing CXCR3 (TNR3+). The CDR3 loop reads CASSYGTDRFNEKLFF.